This T cell receptor (beta chain) was captured in a study of vaccination and CD4 T cells after COVID-19. Cultured CD4+ T cell DNA underwent sequencing with the Oncomine TCR Beta short-read assay. A single record per CDR3 protein comes from TCRdb applying MiXCR to the PCR reads. This sample yields just over 14,000 distinct CDR3 sequences, of which more than 40% are seen a single time; approximately 12% belongs to the top ten. Treatment defined: approximately 9-day PBMC culture with coronavirus spike peptide pools or control peptides (ViraFEST assay). Cell culture was performed with two million PBMCs per well in the presence of approximately 9.4 IU/ml IL-2 and roughly 10 ug/ml peptide pools. The CDR3 contains 16 residues. Germline V gene data show CDR1 as SGHVS and CDR2 as FQNEAQ. V gave up 4 bases and J gave up 5 bases; unmatched junction bases: 11. A word on this clonotype: Its antigen is undetermined.

V is TRBV7-8 and J is TRBJ2-7, with TRBD2 identical over 10 bases. The clonotype was recovered from a human donor who had recovered from COVID-19. Sequenced sample: CD4+ T cells from blood, cultured in vitro. CDR3 DNA: TGTGCCAGCAGCTCCAAAGCGGGAGGGCCGTTCGACGAGCAGTACTTC. Its translation: CASSSKAGGPFDEQYF.